This T cell receptor (beta chain) was sequenced in a study of T cells in Graves' hyperthyroidism and ophthalmopathy. The wider study: Once the initial diagnosis was made, peripheral blood was obtained before any treatment.

Hyperthyroidism of Graves' type that showed no ophthalmopathy progression within 18 months was stable. J gave up 4 bases and V 1 base, and 6 bases lay outside the gene matches. This CDR3 contains 15 residues. CDR1 SGHVS and CDR2 FNYEAQ come from the germline V gene. What was amplified from RNA transcripts were TCR beta CDR3 regions. During a first-round RT-PCR of the TCR CDR3, the HTBI primer set was used. TCRdb used MiXCR to reprocess the multiplex PCR reads, holding one entry per CDR3 protein. Of a few hundred thousand distinct CDR3 sequences listed, 21% are singletons. The sequence was collected from a woman aged 45-60 years with Graves' hyperthyroidism. Sequencing was done on a sample of blood. The rearrangement joins TRBV7-6 to TRBJ1-2; 7 bases line up with TRBD1. The CDR3 DNA reads as TGTGCCAGCAGCTTAGGACAGGGCGGGAGCTATGGCTACACCTTC. Amino acid sequence: CASSLGQGGSYGYTF.